What follows are 10 T cell receptor beta chains derived from one specimen sequenced in a study of CD8 T cells in Susac syndrome. When the RNA was reverse transcribed, random hexamers were used with an input of 0.5 to 1 ug. TCRdb re-analysed the immunoSEQ multiplex PCR reads in MiXCR, keeping a single row per CDR3 protein. The table has 300,000 to 350,000 distinct CDR3 sequences, roughly 94% seen once. The sample was CD4+ T cells from PBMCs. These receptors were collected from a human donor with multiple sclerosis.

This chain uses TRBV14 with TRBJ2-1; 7 positions match TRBD2. The CDR3 is made up of 15 amino acids. V lost 5 bases to trimming and J lost 9 bases; unmatched junction nucleotides: 13. Per the germline V gene, CDR1 is SGHDN and CDR2 is FVKESK. In nucleotides, the CDR3 is TGTGCCAGCAGCAAGCGGGGACCCACATCATCTGAGCAGTTCTTC. Its translation is CASSKRGPTSSEQFF.

This clonotype has just a few counts. J is TRBJ2-7 and V is TRBV19; D not resolved. CDR1 is LNHDA, CDR2 SQIVND, per germline (reference sequence). The CDR3 length is 14 residues. V dropped 7 bases and J dropped 0 bases, with 13 bases sitting between them. As DNA, the CDR3 is TGTGCCAGTAAAAGCGAACCAAGCTCCTACGAGCAGTACTTC. Protein: CASKSEPSSYEQYF.

V and J are TRBV14 and TRBJ2-2; D uncertain. Germline loops: CDR1 SGHDN, CDR2 FVKESK. V dropped 1 base and J dropped 6 bases, with 9 bases sitting between them. The CDR3 loop spans 14 amino acids. CDR3 in amino acids: CASSQVRVSGELFF. Here the CDR3 DNA reads TGTGCCAGCAGCCAAGTCCGGGTTTCCGGGGAGCTGTTTTTT.

V gene TRBV9 combines with J gene TRBJ2-5, with D perhaps given as TRBD1 or TRBD2 (5 bases each). Germline assignment: CDR1 SGDLS and CDR2 YYNGEE. This CDR3 contains 14 residues. Trimming stripped 0 bases from V and 4 bases from J, with 10 bases between. The CDR3 DNA sequence: TGTGCCAGCAGCGTAGGAGGGGCCCCAGAGACCCAGTACTTC. It encodes CASSVGGAPETQYF. Complete variable domain (other parts from reference TRBV9 and TRBJ2-5): DSGVTQTPKHLITATGQRVTLRCSPRSGDLSVYWYQQSLDQGLQFLIQYYNGEERAKGNILERFSAQQFPDLHSELNLSSLELGDSALYFCASSVGGAPETQYFGPGTRLLVL.

The chain recombines TRBV5-1 with TRBJ2-7; tentatively, D is TRBD1 (6 bases). CDR1 and CDR2 from the germline V gene are SGHRS and YFSETQ. CDR3 length: 15 amino acids. V lost 4 bases and J 3 bases, leaving 17 bases between the germline ends. DNA for the CDR3: TGCGCCAGCAGCCCTGGGGGCGATCTGATCTACGAGCAGTACTTC. Protein: CASSPGGDLIYEQYF.

This rearrangement joins TRBV7-9 to TRBJ2-1, with 10 positions matching TRBD2. Germline-derived CDR1 and CDR2 are SEHNR and FQNEAQ (reference sequence). V was clipped by 4 bases and J by 4 bases; unmatched bases: 4. The CDR3 spans 15 residues. The DNA for the CDR3 is TGTGCCAGCAGCTCCTATAGCGGGGGGTACAATGAGCAGTTCTTC. Its protein is CASSSYSGGYNEQFF.

The chain has TRBV6-1 and TRBJ2-3; 7 bases are a match to TRBD2. Germline CDR1 reads MNHNS; CDR2 reads SASEGT. V shed 8 bases and J 1 base; nucleotides not matched to a gene: 6. This CDR3 has 14 amino acids. The CDR3 nucleotides are TGTGCCAGCTCGAGGGACTACGGCACAGATACGCAGTATTTT. Protein product: CASSRDYGTDTQYF.

The chain carries TRBV6-2 or TRBV6-3 and TRBJ2-2, with D perhaps matching TRBD1 or TRBD2 (5 bases each). This CDR3 is built from 15 residues. Germline V lookup: CDR1 MNHEY, CDR2 SVGEGT. V was cut by 7 bases and J by 5 bases, with 17 bases left in between. CDR3 residues: CASTLGRWGTGELFF. CDR3 DNA sequence: TGTGCCAGCACCCTTGGACGGTGGGGGACCGGGGAGCTGTTTTTT.

The rearrangement uses TRBV12-5 and TRBJ1-1; maybe TRBD1 (5 bases). Germline V gene sequence: CDR1 LGHNT, CDR2 FRNRAP. The CDR3 sequence is 16 residues long. V lost 3 bases and J lost 7, with 21 bases in between. This CDR3 reads CASGLRVSGGRHEAFF. In DNA form, the CDR3 reads TGTGCTAGTGGTTTAAGAGTATCGGGGGGAAGGCATGAAGCTTTCTTT.

This chain joins TRBV9 and TRBJ1-1; possible D gene TRBD1, 6 bases. The CDR3 sequence is 16 residues long. V was clipped by 0 bases and J by 0 bases, with 12 bases between them. Germline values: CDR1 SGDLS, CDR2 YYNGEE. CDR3 coding DNA: TGTGCCAGCAGCGTAGTAGGCGGGGGGCTGAACACTGAAGCTTTCTTT. Protein sequence: CASSVVGGGLNTEAFF.